The 6 T cell receptor beta chains reported below all come from one sample, sequenced in a study of T cells after yellow fever vaccination. TCRdb redid the calling of the 5' RACE reads with MiXCR, one entry per CDR3 protein. This sample has around 310,000 distinct CDR3 sequences, with roughly 3.5% found just once. This specimen consisted of PBMCs, obtained on the day of the yellow fever booster vaccination. The origin of the receptors is a man in his late teens or twenties who received the YFV17D yellow fever vaccine.

V is TRBV6-1 and J is TRBJ2-7, with D possibly TRBD1 on 6 matching bases. Trimming pared 0 bases from V and 6 bases from J, leaving 18 bases between. The CDR3 covers 16 residues. Looked up from germline, CDR1 is MNHNS and CDR2 is SASEGT. The CDR3 sequence is CASSEAPTGKTSEQYF. DNA of the CDR3: TGTGCCAGCAGTGAAGCCCCGACAGGAAAGACCTCCGAGCAGTACTTC.

This clonotype was detected many times. V usage is TRBV4-1 and J usage is TRBJ2-5, with no clear D. V was clipped by 5 bases and J by 4 bases, with 11 bases between them. The CDR3 sequence is 13 residues long. The germline CDR1 and CDR2 sequences are MGHRA and YSYEKL. In DNA, the CDR3 is TGCGCCAGCAGCGCCCAGTCGTTAGAGACCCAGTACTTC. It yields the protein CASSAQSLETQYF.

This clonotype was counted ten times or more. This chain joins TRBV5-1 and TRBJ2-2; 7 nucleotides agree with TRBD1. Trimming cost V 5 bases and J 8 bases; bases outside gene matches: 15. The CDR3 totals 16 residues. Germline CDR1 reads SGHRS; CDR2 reads YFSETQ. CDR3 region: CASRYPGTDAPGELFF. As DNA, the CDR3 is TGCGCCAGCAGGTATCCGGGGACAGACGCACCTGGGGAGCTGTTTTTT. Filled out from reference TRBV5-1 and TRBJ2-2, the complete variable domain reads KAGVTQTPRYLIKTRGQQVTLSCSPISGHRSVSWYQQTPGQGLQFLFEYFSETQRNKGNFPGRFSGRQFSNSRSEMNVSTLELGDSALYLCASRYPGTDAPGELFFGEGSRLTVL.

In this sample, this clonotype turned up a few times. The chain joins TRBV9 to TRBJ2-3; D perhaps matches TRBD2 (6 bases). Trimming cost V 3 bases and J 5 bases, with 16 bases left between them. The CDR3 has 15 amino acids. CDR1 and CDR2 (germline): SGDLS, YYNGEE. The CDR3 bases are TGTGCCAGCAGCGGGTCTAGCGTTGGCGTAGATACGCAGTATTTT. Translating it yields CASSGSSVGVDTQYF.

The gene calls are TRBV20-1 and TRBJ2-3; 7 bases match TRBD1. Germline CDR1 is DFQATT and CDR2 is SNEGSKA (reference sequence). The CDR3 is made up of 13 amino acids. J lost 4 bases, V lost 4 bases, and 5 bases had no gene match. CDR3 bases: TGCAGTGCTACAGACAGGGTCCCAGATACGCAGTATTTT. The encoded protein is CSATDRVPDTQYF.

This clonotype was recorded a few times. The genes are TRBV6-6 and TRBJ1-5; no clear D gene. Germline V CDR1 and CDR2: MNHNY, SVGAGI (reference sequence). V lost 5 bases to trimming and J lost 4 bases, with 21 bases between them. This CDR3 has 17 residues. CDR3 residues: CASSDPVWGKLNQPQHF. The CDR3 DNA reads TGTGCCAGCAGTGACCCCGTGTGGGGTAAACTTAATCAGCCCCAGCATTTT.